Listed below are T cell receptor beta chains from one sample, sequenced in a study of control samples from healthy donors and cancer patients. The protocol was immunoSEQ multiplex PCR, while the TCRdb copy is restricted to in-frame clones and leaves out a portion. The sample carries about 230,000 clones, over 70% recorded once. Input material: PBMCs. These TCRs come from a woman aged 55-70 years with lung cancer. The CDR3 runs from the conserved cysteine through the conserved F or W. The D gene is left open where the match is weak.

>.|12|TRBJ2-7|TRBV2
CASSVSVGEQYF
>.|14|TRBJ2-7|TRBV2
CASNGDVLSYEQYF
>.|15|TRBJ1-2|TRBV7-9
CASSLAPAGDYGYTF
>TRBD2|16|TRBJ2-1|TRBV7-2
CASSPRGSGRAWEQFF
>.|13|TRBJ1-3|TRBV7-2
CASSTGFGNTIYF
>.|14|TRBJ2-5|TRBV27
CASSSQDYQETQYF
>.|14|TRBJ1-1|TRBV6-2/TRBV6-3
CASSYLQGNTEAFF
>.|13|TRBJ1-3|TRBV5-5
CASRGDGGNTIYF
>.|16|TRBJ2-7|TRBV23-1
CASSQKRHRSSYEQYF
>.|17|TRBJ1-6|TRBV5-1
CASSPGTTLPGNSPLHF
>TRBD2|17|TRBJ2-1|TRBV5-4
CASSTTSGRAIINEQFF
>.|17|TRBJ1-5|TRBV5-5
CASSLAGSRSGYQPQHF
>.|15|TRBJ2-5|TRBV24-1
CATSGREGKIKTQYF
>.|17|TRBJ2-2|TRBV15
CATSRDGGWGIAGELFF
>.|14|TRBJ2-7|TRBV9
CASSPTFGRYEQYF